These T cell receptor beta chains were read from a single sample in a study of vaccination and CD4 T cells after COVID-19. Antigen specificity for these receptors is unknown. TCRdb passed the PCR reads through MiXCR, listing each CDR3 protein once. The sample carries 10,000 or so distinct CDR3 sequences, around three fifths recorded once. The specimen sequenced was CD4+ T cells from blood, cultured in vitro. These receptors all come from a human donor who had recovered from COVID-19. CDR3s include the opening cysteine and the closing phenylalanine or tryptophan. A D gene is named only where the DNA matches it firmly. The size entry is marked missing in some rows and otherwise reads once, few, many or a size class.

J gene: TRBJ1-1; clone size: NA; D gene: NA; V gene: TRBV7-9; CDR3 protein: CASSLGGRVVTEAFF; CDR3 DNA: TGTGCCAGCAGCTTAGGAGGCAGAGTGGTCACTGAAGCTTTCTTT
J gene: TRBJ1-1; clone size: NA; D gene: NA; V gene: TRBV6-1; CDR3 protein: CTSSELDTKNTEAFF; CDR3 DNA: TGTACCAGCAGTGAATTGGACACGAAAAACACTGAAGCTTTCTTT
J gene: TRBJ1-2; clone size: NA; D gene: NA; V gene: TRBV19; CDR3 protein: CASSIGPKGHTF; CDR3 DNA: TGTGCCAGTAGTATAGGACCCAAGGGCCACACCTTC
J gene: TRBJ1-2; clone size: few; D gene: NA; V gene: TRBV6-5; CDR3 protein: CASSYGGAALSNYGYTF; CDR3 DNA: TGTGCCAGCAGTTACGGAGGGGCGGCCCTTTCTAACTATGGCTACACCTTC
J gene: TRBJ1-2; clone size: NA; D gene: TRBD1; V gene: TRBV12-3/TRBV12-4; CDR3 protein: CASSLKQGGGYTF; CDR3 DNA: TGTGCCAGCAGTTTAAAACAGGGGGGTGGCTACACCTTC
J gene: TRBJ2-4; clone size: NA; D gene: NA; V gene: TRBV10-3; CDR3 protein: CAISVSGDIQYF; CDR3 DNA: TGTGCCATCAGTGTTTCTGGGGACATTCAGTACTTC
J gene: TRBJ1-1; clone size: NA; D gene: TRBD1; V gene: TRBV5-1; CDR3 protein: CASGTGGPDTEAFF; CDR3 DNA: TGCGCCAGCGGAACAGGGGGCCCAGACACTGAAGCTTTCTTT
J gene: TRBJ1-6; clone size: NA; D gene: NA; V gene: TRBV15; CDR3 protein: CATSANRENSPLHF; CDR3 DNA: TGTGCCACCAGCGCCAACAGAGAGAATTCACCCCTCCACTTT
J gene: TRBJ1-2; clone size: NA; D gene: NA; V gene: TRBV20-1; CDR3 protein: CSARDKDRYTF; CDR3 DNA: TGCAGTGCTAGAGATAAGGACCGCTACACCTTC
J gene: TRBJ1-6; clone size: NA; D gene: NA; V gene: TRBV19; CDR3 protein: CASSIAYRDRTPLHF; CDR3 DNA: TGTGCCAGTAGTATAGCCTACAGGGATAGGACACCCCTCCACTTT
J gene: TRBJ1-5; clone size: NA; D gene: NA; V gene: TRBV20-1; CDR3 protein: CSARELNQPQHF; CDR3 DNA: TGCAGTGCTAGAGAACTCAATCAGCCCCAGCATTTT
J gene: TRBJ1-1; clone size: NA; D gene: NA; V gene: TRBV20-1; CDR3 protein: CSAQLGGNTEAFF; CDR3 DNA: TGCAGTGCTCAACTGGGGGGGAACACTGAAGCTTTCTTT
J gene: TRBJ1-4; clone size: NA; D gene: NA; V gene: TRBV6-1; CDR3 protein: CATGRSEKLFF; CDR3 DNA: TGTGCCACCGGGCGGAGTGAAAAACTGTTTTTT
J gene: TRBJ2-3; clone size: NA; D gene: NA; V gene: TRBV2; CDR3 protein: CASGYAGSTDTQYF; CDR3 DNA: TGTGCCAGCGGTTATGCGGGGAGCACAGATACGCAGTATTTT
J gene: TRBJ1-2; clone size: few; D gene: NA; V gene: TRBV10-3; CDR3 protein: CAISGPDNNYGYTF; CDR3 DNA: TGTGCCATCAGTGGGCCCGACAACAACTATGGCTACACCTTC
J gene: TRBJ1-6; clone size: once; D gene: TRBD1; V gene: TRBV6-1; CDR3 protein: CASKPGQAMTSYNSPLHF; CDR3 DNA: TGTGCCTCAAAACCGGGACAGGCCATGACCTCCTATAATTCACCCCTCCACTTT
J gene: TRBJ1-1; clone size: NA; D gene: NA; V gene: TRBV12-3/TRBV12-4; CDR3 protein: CASSLAATPRGRNTEAFF; CDR3 DNA: TGTGCCAGCAGTTTAGCGGCGACACCTCGGGGTCGGAACACTGAAGCTTTCTTT
J gene: TRBJ1-2; clone size: NA; D gene: NA; V gene: TRBV30; CDR3 protein: CAWTPNPGCPNYGYTF; CDR3 DNA: TGTGCCTGGACCCCTAATCCAGGGTGCCCAAACTATGGCTACACCTTC
J gene: TRBJ1-2; clone size: NA; D gene: NA; V gene: TRBV27; CDR3 protein: CASSWGRTYGGYTF; CDR3 DNA: TGTGCCAGCAGTTGGGGACGGACCTATGGAGGCTACACCTTC
J gene: TRBJ1-1; clone size: NA; D gene: NA; V gene: TRBV2; CDR3 protein: CASSEDLGRAFF; CDR3 DNA: TGTGCCAGCAGTGAAGATCTCGGGAGAGCTTTCTTT
J gene: TRBJ1-2; clone size: NA; D gene: NA; V gene: TRBV11-3; CDR3 protein: CASSLGPSGRSTF; CDR3 DNA: TGTGCCAGCAGCTTAGGCCCCAGCGGCCGGAGCACCTTC
J gene: TRBJ2-7; clone size: NA; D gene: TRBD1; V gene: TRBV7-9; CDR3 protein: CASSPRQGQGGFYEQYF; CDR3 DNA: TGTGCCAGCAGTCCTAGACAGGGTCAAGGAGGTTTTTACGAGCAGTACTTC
J gene: TRBJ1-1; clone size: NA; D gene: NA; V gene: TRBV12-5; CDR3 protein: CASGLLPLGQLMNTEAFF; CDR3 DNA: TGTGCTAGTGGTTTGCTCCCCCTCGGACAGCTAATGAACACTGAAGCTTTCTTT
J gene: TRBJ2-3; clone size: NA; D gene: NA; V gene: TRBV5-1; CDR3 protein: CASSFRDSTDTQYF; CDR3 DNA: TGCGCCAGCAGCTTTCGTGATAGCACAGATACGCAGTATTTT
J gene: TRBJ1-6; clone size: NA; D gene: NA; V gene: TRBV19; CDR3 protein: CASSPKTGGGSPLHF; CDR3 DNA: TGTGCCAGTAGTCCGAAAACGGGGGGAGGATCACCCCTCCACTTT
J gene: TRBJ2-2; clone size: NA; D gene: NA; V gene: TRBV18; CDR3 protein: CASSPSQDTGELFF; CDR3 DNA: TGTGCCAGCTCACCATCTCAAGACACCGGGGAGCTGTTTTTT
J gene: TRBJ2-4; clone size: few; D gene: NA; V gene: TRBV20-1; CDR3 protein: CSAPTPDGRDIQYF; CDR3 DNA: TGCAGTGCCCCAACCCCTGACGGACGGGACATTCAGTACTTC
J gene: TRBJ2-4; clone size: NA; D gene: NA; V gene: TRBV6-2/TRBV6-3; CDR3 protein: CASSQRNPGTAKNIQYF; CDR3 DNA: TGTGCCAGCAGTCAACGAAATCCCGGGACTGCCAAAAACATTCAGTACTTC
J gene: TRBJ2-3; clone size: NA; D gene: NA; V gene: TRBV6-1; CDR3 protein: CASRITGWADTQYF; CDR3 DNA: TGTGCCAGCAGGATTACAGGGTGGGCAGATACGCAGTATTTT
J gene: TRBJ2-3; clone size: NA; D gene: NA; V gene: TRBV12-3/TRBV12-4; CDR3 protein: CASSPGRRTDTQYF; CDR3 DNA: TGTGCCAGCAGTCCAGGGAGGAGGACAGATACGCAGTATTTT
J gene: TRBJ1-4; clone size: NA; D gene: TRBD1; V gene: TRBV7-8; CDR3 protein: CASSLSSATGWNEKLFF; CDR3 DNA: TGTGCCAGCAGCTTAAGCTCAGCGACAGGGTGGAATGAAAAACTGTTTTTT
J gene: TRBJ1-1; clone size: few; D gene: NA; V gene: TRBV7-9; CDR3 protein: CASSLSQGTEAFF; CDR3 DNA: TGTGCCAGCAGCTTATCCCAGGGCACTGAAGCTTTCTTT
J gene: TRBJ2-7; clone size: NA; D gene: NA; V gene: TRBV19; CDR3 protein: CASSTPGQHVYEQYF; CDR3 DNA: TGTGCCAGTAGTACCCCCGGGCAGCATGTCTACGAGCAGTACTTC
J gene: TRBJ1-2; clone size: once; D gene: TRBD1; V gene: TRBV30; CDR3 protein: CAWSVGQGALGYTF; CDR3 DNA: TGTGCCTGGAGTGTAGGGCAGGGGGCGCTTGGCTACACCTTC
J gene: TRBJ2-7; clone size: NA; D gene: TRBD2; V gene: TRBV6-1; CDR3 protein: CASSEALGLAAYEQYF; CDR3 DNA: TGTGCCAGCAGTGAAGCTCTAGGACTAGCGGCCTACGAGCAGTACTTC
J gene: TRBJ1-1; clone size: NA; D gene: NA; V gene: TRBV7-2; CDR3 protein: CASSSLGGRTEAFF; CDR3 DNA: TGTGCCAGCAGCTCCCTGGGGGGAAGGACTGAAGCTTTCTTT
J gene: TRBJ1-6; clone size: NA; D gene: NA; V gene: TRBV27; CDR3 protein: CASSSGGRYNSPLHF; CDR3 DNA: TGTGCCAGCTCTTCCGGAGGGAGGTATAATTCACCCCTCCACTTT